The 21 T cell receptor beta chains below come from one sample, sequenced in a study of identical twins. TCRdb processed the 5' RACE reads anew with MiXCR; each CDR3 protein has one entry. The sample consists of 1.5 million to 2 million distinct CDR3 sequences, under 35% of them appearing once. The sample was cord blood. These receptor sequences come from a newborn girl in good health.

The rearrangement joins TRBV12-3 or TRBV12-4 to TRBJ1-5, with D hard to call. This CDR3 is built from 17 residues. Trimming shortened V by 0 bases and J by 0 bases, and 12 bases separated the two germline ends. The CDR3 DNA is TGTGCCAGCAGTTTAGCGCCGGCAGAATATAGCAATCAGCCCCAGCATTTT. Its translation: CASSLAPAEYSNQPQHF.

This clonotype was counted ten times or more. The chain combines TRBV10-3 with TRBJ2-7, with 7 bases aligning to TRBD1. Germline CDR1 reads ENHRY; CDR2 reads SYGVKD. The CDR3 consists of 12 residues. V dropped 6 bases and J dropped 5; count of bases not matched to a gene: 4. The DNA for the CDR3 is TGTGCCATCAGCGACAGGGCAAACGAGCAGTACTTC. Protein sequence: CAISDRANEQYF.

The J gene is TRBJ2-3, the V gene TRBV5-1; 14 bases fit TRBD2. Per the germline V gene, CDR1 is SGHRS and CDR2 is YFSETQ. Losses at the gene ends were 2 bases for V and 5 bases for J; bases not matched to a gene: 10. This CDR3 has 18 amino acids. CDR3 bases: TGCGCCAGCAGCTTCACTCCAGCCGGGACTAGCGGGGGAGATACGCAGTATTTT. This gives the protein CASSFTPAGTSGGDTQYF.

This chain connects TRBV29-1 to TRBJ1-2; TRBD1 matches at 7 bases. The CDR3 length is 15 residues. Germline lookup yields CDR1 SQVTM and CDR2 ANQGSEA. Unmatched junction bases numbered 13, after V lost 7 bases and J lost 2 bases. CDR3 region: CSAHGGYRGNYGYTF. CDR3 sequence (DNA): TGCAGCGCCCACGGGGGTTACAGGGGAAACTATGGCTACACCTTC.

The sample holds a few counts of this clonotype. The chain has TRBV6-6 and TRBJ2-7; the match to TRBD2 covers 11 bases. V shed 7 bases, J shed 4 bases, and the junction held 6 bases outside the gene matches. In germline, CDR1 is MNHNY, CDR2 SVGAGI (reference sequence). The CDR3 is 14 residues long. The CDR3 DNA reads TGTGCCAGCACTCTTAGCGGGGGGGATTACGAGCAGTACTTC. Translating it yields CASTLSGGDYEQYF.

Ten or more counts support this clonotype. The rearrangement joins TRBV4-2 to TRBJ1-2, with no clear D. Between the trimmed V and J ends, which lost 1 base and 4 bases, there was a span of 13 bases. This CDR3 has 15 amino acids. The germline gives CDR1 LGHNA, CDR2 YNFKEQ. The CDR3 protein is CASSQGLVYFYGYTF. The CDR3, as DNA: TGTGCCAGCAGCCAAGGCCTCGTCTATTTCTATGGCTACACCTTC.

The chain links TRBV29-1 to TRBJ1-2; D is uncertain. CDR1 and CDR2 from the germline V gene are SQVTM and ANQGSEA. V dropped 0 bases and J dropped 4 bases, with 15 bases sitting between them. This CDR3 region has 15 residues. The CDR3 region has the DNA TGCAGCGTTGAAGATCGTCGGAGCCGGGGCTATGGCTACACCTTC. Translated, it gives CSVEDRRSRGYGYTF. The variable domain in full, with the rest retrieved from reference TRBV29-1 and TRBJ1-2, is SAVISQKPSRDICQRGTSLTIQCQVDSQVTMMFWYRQQPGQSLTLIATANQGSEATYESGFVIDKFPISRPNLTFSTLTVSNMSPEDSSIYLCSVEDRRSRGYGYTFGSGTRLTVV.

The rearrangement uses TRBV5-1 and TRBJ2-3; 11 bases match TRBD2. The CDR3 sequence is 15 residues long. Germline V gene data show CDR1 as SGHRS and CDR2 as YFSETQ. V trimming: 7 bases; J trimming: 3 bases; junction bases outside the gene matches: 7. The chain's CDR3 is CASGRLAGMTDTQYF. The CDR3 DNA reads TGCGCCAGCGGCAGACTAGCGGGAATGACAGATACGCAGTATTTT.

V is TRBV30 and J is TRBJ2-7, with 8 positions matching TRBD2. V was pared by 2 bases and J by 4 bases, with 1 base of the junction left unmatched. The CDR3 contains 12 residues. The V gene's germline CDR1 is GTSNPN and CDR2 SVGIG (reference sequence). CDR3 protein: CAWSSGGYEQYF. CDR3 in DNA: TGTGCCTGGAGTAGCGGGGGATACGAGCAGTACTTC. Full variable domain (remainder filled in from reference TRBV30 and TRBJ2-7): SQTIHQWPATLVQPVGSPLSLECTVEGTSNPNLYWYRQAAGRGLQLLFYSVGIGQISSEVPQNLSASRPQDRQFILSSKKLLLSDSGFYLCAWSSGGYEQYFGPGTRLTVT.

This clonotype was seen more than once but under ten times. The chain combines TRBV7-2 with TRBJ2-5, with 9 bases aligning to TRBD2. J lost 11 bases, V lost 8 bases, and 18 bases had no gene match. Germline V gene lookup returns CDR1 SGHTA and CDR2 FQGNSA. CDR3 length: 15 amino acids. This CDR3 is CASVQGPSGANEQYF. CDR3 DNA sequence: TGTGCCAGCGTACAAGGGCCTAGCGGGGCCAATGAGCAGTACTTC.

This clonotype occurred a few times. The rearrangement uses TRBV20-1 and TRBJ2-7; D ambiguous. The V end lost 3 bases, the J end lost 3 bases, and 9 bases lay between the germline ends. The CDR3 covers 12 residues. Germline V gives CDR1 DFQATT, CDR2 SNEGSKA (reference sequence). The CDR3 spells CSASGLNYEQYF. CDR3 in DNA: TGCAGTGCTAGCGGCCTGAACTACGAGCAGTACTTC.

In this sample, this clonotype turned up a few times. J is TRBJ2-5 and V is TRBV27; D call uncertain. Per germline, CDR1 MNHEY and CDR2 SMNVEV (reference sequence). V lost 7 bases to trimming and J lost 9 bases, with 15 bases between them. The CDR3 is 12 residues long. CDR3 coding DNA: TGTGCCAGCAAGCGACACTCTGGGGCCCAGTACTTC. Protein: CASKRHSGAQYF.

This sequence joins TRBV10-3 and TRBJ2-5; D is possibly TRBD2 (6 bases). Trimming pared 6 bases from V and 1 base from J, leaving 12 bases between. Germline loops: CDR1 ENHRY, CDR2 SYGVKD. This CDR3 is 14 amino acids long. This CDR3 is CAIRGGAIQETQYF. The CDR3 region has the DNA TGTGCCATCAGGGGGGGAGCTATCCAAGAGACCCAGTACTTC.

The chain carries TRBV3-1 and TRBJ2-6; D is unresolved. The CDR3 runs 18 residues. V lost 0 bases, J lost 2 bases, and 14 bases lay in between. From germline, CDR1 is LGHDT and CDR2 YNNKEL (reference sequence). In nucleotides, the CDR3 is TGTGCCAGCAGCCAAGACGCCGCAACCCAAACTGGGGCCAACGTCCTGACTTTC. Translation: CASSQDAATQTGANVLTF. The whole variable domain, remainder taken from reference TRBV3-1 and TRBJ2-6, is DTAVSQTPKYLVTQMGNDKSIKCEQNLGHDTMYWYKQDSKKFLKIMFSYNNKELIINETVPNRFSPKSPDKAHLNLHINSLELGDSAVYFCASSQDAATQTGANVLTFGAGSRLTVL.

CDR3 DNA: TGCAGCGTAAAGACAGGGGGCAATCAGCCCCAGCATTTT. Translation: CSVKTGGNQPQHF. The rearrangement joins TRBV29-1 to TRBJ1-5; TRBD1 aligns across 8 bases. Germline CDR1 is SQVTM and CDR2 is ANQGSEA. Germline trimming cut 6 bases from V and 2 bases from J; bases unmatched to any gene: 3. The CDR3 is 13 residues long.

In its sample, this clonotype was seen a few times. The V and J genes are TRBV29-1 and TRBJ2-1, with TRBD2 matching 8 bases. The germline CDR1 and CDR2 sequences are SQVTM and ANQGSEA. This CDR3 has 15 residues. Unmatched junction bases numbered 14, after V lost 5 bases and J lost 8 bases. CDR3 coding DNA: TGCAGCGTTCCGAGGCCGGGGGGGCTGATAGATGAGCAGTTCTTC. Protein product: CSVPRPGGLIDEQFF.

The V gene is TRBV7-2, the J gene TRBJ1-1; perhaps TRBD1 as D (5 bases). Germline V CDR1 and CDR2: SGHTA, FQGNSA. Trimming removed 0 bases from V and 3 bases from J, with 11 bases in between. This CDR3 has 15 amino acids. CDR3 in amino acids: CASSLAGLPYTEAFF. For the CDR3, the DNA is TGTGCCAGCAGCTTAGCGGGGCTCCCTTACACTGAAGCTTTCTTT.

This clonotype was observed a few times. The chain couples TRBV28 to TRBJ2-1, with TRBD2 matching 12 bases. This CDR3 is 16 amino acids long. V shed 5 bases and J 7 bases; nucleotides not matched to a gene: 9. CDR1 and CDR2 (germline): MDHEN, SYDVKM. The CDR3 sequence is CASSTLAGGPGNEQFF. CDR3 DNA sequence: TGTGCCAGCAGTACCCTAGCGGGAGGGCCGGGAAATGAGCAGTTCTTC.

The table lists this clonotype with a count of one. The chain carries TRBV9 and TRBJ2-7, with D possibly matching TRBD2 (5 bases). Looked up from germline, CDR1 is SGDLS and CDR2 is YYNGEE. The length of the CDR3 is 16 residues. The V end was cut by 0 bases, the J end by 7 bases, with 20 bases between. CDR3 bases: TGTGCCAGCAGCGTAGGGGCGGGTCTCGGTTACAATGAGCAGTACTTC. Translating it yields CASSVGAGLGYNEQYF.

This clonotype was found a few times. CDR3 bases: TGCAGTGCTTCTAGCGGGACCGCCCTATCGTATTTT. The encoded protein is CSASSGTALSYF. The chain carries TRBV20-1 and TRBJ2-3, with 9 bases identical to TRBD2. V lost 5 bases and J lost 14; bases outside the gene matches: 11. The CDR3 is 12 residues long. Germline CDR1 is DFQATT and CDR2 is SNEGSKA (reference sequence).

This chain joins TRBV27 and TRBJ1-2; D unclear. Germline V gene sequence: CDR1 MNHEY, CDR2 SMNVEV (reference sequence). Trimming shortened V by 4 bases and J by 3 bases, and 15 bases separated the two germline ends. This CDR3 spans 15 amino acids. The CDR3, as DNA: TGTGCCAGCAGTTCGCCGGGCTCTGGGGACTATGGCTACACCTTC. Its protein product is CASSSPGSGDYGYTF.